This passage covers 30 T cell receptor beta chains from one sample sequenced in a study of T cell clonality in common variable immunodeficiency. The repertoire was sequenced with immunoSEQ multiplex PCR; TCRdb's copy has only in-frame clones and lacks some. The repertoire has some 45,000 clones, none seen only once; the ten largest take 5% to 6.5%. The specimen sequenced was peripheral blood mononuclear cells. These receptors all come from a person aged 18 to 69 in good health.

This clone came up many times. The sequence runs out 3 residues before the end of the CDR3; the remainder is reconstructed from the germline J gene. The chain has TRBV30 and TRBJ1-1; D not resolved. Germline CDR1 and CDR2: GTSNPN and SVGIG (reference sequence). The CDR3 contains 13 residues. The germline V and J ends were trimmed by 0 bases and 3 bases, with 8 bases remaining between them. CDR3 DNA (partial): TGTGCCTGGAGTGTAAGGAGGGACACTGAA. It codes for CAWSVRRDTE. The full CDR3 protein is CAWSVRRDTEAFF.

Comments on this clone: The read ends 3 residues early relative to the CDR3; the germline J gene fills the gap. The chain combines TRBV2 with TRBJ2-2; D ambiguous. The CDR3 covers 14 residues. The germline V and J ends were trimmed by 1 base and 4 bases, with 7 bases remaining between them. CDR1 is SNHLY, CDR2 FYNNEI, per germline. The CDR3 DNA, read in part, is TGTGCCAGCAGTGAAGACGGGTTCACCGGGGAG. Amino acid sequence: CASSEDGFTGE. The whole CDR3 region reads CASSEDGFTGELFF.

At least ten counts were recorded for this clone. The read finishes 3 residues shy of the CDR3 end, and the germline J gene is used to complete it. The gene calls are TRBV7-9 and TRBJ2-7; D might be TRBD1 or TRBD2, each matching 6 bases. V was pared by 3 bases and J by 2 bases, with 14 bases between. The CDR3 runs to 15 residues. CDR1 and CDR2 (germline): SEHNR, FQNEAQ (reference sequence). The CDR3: CASSLEGTPPYEQYF. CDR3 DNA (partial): TGTGCCAGCAGCTTGGAGGGGACACCTCCCTACGAG.

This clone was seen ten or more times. This chain's CDR3 is CSAITGLGYEQYF. CDR3 DNA, as far as it was read: TGCAGTGCCATCACAGGGCTAGGCTACGAG. The gene calls are TRBV20-1 and TRBJ2-7; the D gene is possibly TRBD1 (6 bases). Sequencing ends 3 residues short of the CDR3 end; the germline J gene provides the rest. The germline V gene encodes CDR1 DFQATT and CDR2 SNEGSKA (reference sequence). The CDR3 is 13 residues long. Trimming stripped 6 bases from V and 3 bases from J, with 15 bases between.

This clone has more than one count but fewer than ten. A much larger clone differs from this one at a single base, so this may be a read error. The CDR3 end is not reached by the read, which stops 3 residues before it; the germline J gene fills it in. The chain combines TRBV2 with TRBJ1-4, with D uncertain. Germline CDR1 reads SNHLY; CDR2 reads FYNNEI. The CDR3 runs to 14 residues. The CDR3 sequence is CASSLQSTYSPLFF. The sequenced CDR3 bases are TGTGCCAGCAGTTTACAGTCAACATATTCACCA.

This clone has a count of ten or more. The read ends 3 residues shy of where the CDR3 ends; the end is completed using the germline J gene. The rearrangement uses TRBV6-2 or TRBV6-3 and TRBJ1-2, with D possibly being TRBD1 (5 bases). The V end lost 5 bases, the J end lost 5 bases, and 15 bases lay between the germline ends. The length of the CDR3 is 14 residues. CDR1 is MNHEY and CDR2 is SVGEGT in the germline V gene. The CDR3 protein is CASSRGGSQYGYTF. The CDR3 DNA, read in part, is TGTGCCAGCAGTCGTGGGGGGTCTCAGTATGGC.

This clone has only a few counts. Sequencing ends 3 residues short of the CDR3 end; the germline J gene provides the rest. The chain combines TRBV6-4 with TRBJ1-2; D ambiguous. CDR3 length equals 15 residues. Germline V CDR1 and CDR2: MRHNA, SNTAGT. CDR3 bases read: TGTGCCAGCAGTGAGCTAGCGGGGAGCACAGATACC. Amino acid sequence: CASSELAGSTDT. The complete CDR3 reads CASSELAGSTDTYTF.

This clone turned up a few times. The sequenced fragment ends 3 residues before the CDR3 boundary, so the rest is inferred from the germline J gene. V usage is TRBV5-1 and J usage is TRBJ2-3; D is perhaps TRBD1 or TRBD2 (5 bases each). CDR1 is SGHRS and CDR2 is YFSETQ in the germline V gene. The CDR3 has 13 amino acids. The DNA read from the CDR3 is TGCGCCAGCAGCTTAGGGGAGATAGAGACG. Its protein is CASSLGEIET. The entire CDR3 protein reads CASSLGEIETQYF.

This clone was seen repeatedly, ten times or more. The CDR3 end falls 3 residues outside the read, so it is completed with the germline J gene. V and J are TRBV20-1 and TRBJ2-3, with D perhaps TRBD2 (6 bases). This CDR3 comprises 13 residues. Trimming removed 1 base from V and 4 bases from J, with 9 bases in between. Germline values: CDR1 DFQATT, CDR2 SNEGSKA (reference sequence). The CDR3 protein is CSARVGGSDTQYF. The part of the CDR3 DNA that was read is TGCAGTGCTAGAGTCGGGGGATCAGATACG.

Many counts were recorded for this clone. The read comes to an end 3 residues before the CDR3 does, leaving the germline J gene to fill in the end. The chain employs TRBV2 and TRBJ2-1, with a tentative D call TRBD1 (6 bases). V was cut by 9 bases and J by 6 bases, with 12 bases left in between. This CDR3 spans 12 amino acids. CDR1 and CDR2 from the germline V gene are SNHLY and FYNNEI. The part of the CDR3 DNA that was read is TGTGCCAGTGGCACAGGGTTCAATGAG. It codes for CASGTGFNE. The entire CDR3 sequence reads CASGTGFNEQFF.

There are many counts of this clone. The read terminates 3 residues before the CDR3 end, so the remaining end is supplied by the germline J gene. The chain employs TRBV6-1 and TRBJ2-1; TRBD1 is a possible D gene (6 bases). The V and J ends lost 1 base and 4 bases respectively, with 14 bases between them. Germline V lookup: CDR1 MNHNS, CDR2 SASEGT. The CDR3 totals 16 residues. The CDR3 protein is CASSEVGGPTYNEQFF. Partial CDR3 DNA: TGTGCCAGCAGTGAAGTAGGGGGACCCACGTACAATGAG.

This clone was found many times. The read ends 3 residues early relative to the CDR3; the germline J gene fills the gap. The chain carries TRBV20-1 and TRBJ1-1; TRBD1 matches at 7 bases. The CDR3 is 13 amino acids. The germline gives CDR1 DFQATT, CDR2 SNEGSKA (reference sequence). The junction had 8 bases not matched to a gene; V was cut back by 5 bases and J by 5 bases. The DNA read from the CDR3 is TGCAGTGCTGAGGGGGCGATCGAGACTGAA. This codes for CSAEGAIETE. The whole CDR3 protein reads CSAEGAIETEAFF.

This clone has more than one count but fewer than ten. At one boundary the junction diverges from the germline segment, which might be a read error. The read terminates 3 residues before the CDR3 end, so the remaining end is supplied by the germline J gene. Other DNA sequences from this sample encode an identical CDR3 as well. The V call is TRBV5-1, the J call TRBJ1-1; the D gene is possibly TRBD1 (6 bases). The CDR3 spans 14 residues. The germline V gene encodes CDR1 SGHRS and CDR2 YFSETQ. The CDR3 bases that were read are TGCGCTAGCAGCTTGGGGGCTCCTAACACTGAA. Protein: CASSLGAPNTE. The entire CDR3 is CASSLGAPNTEAFF. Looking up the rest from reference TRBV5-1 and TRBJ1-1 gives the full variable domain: KAGVTQTPRYLIKTRGQQVTLSCSPISGHRSVSWYQQTPGQGLQFLFEYFSETQRNKGNFPGRFSGRQFSNSRSEMNVSTLELGDSALYLCASSLGAPNTEAFFGQGTRLTVV.

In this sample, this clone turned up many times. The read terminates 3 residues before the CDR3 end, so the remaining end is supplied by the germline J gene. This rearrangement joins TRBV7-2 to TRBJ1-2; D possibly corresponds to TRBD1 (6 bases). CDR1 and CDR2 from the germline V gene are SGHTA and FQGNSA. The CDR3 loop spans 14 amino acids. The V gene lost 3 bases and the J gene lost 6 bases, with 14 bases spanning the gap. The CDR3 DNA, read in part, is TGTGCCAGCAGCTTGGTTACAGGGACCCATGGC. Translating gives CASSLVTGTHG. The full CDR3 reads CASSLVTGTHGYTF. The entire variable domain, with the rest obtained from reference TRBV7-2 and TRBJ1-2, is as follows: GAGVSQSPSNKVTEKGKDVELRCDPISGHTALYWYRQSLGQGLEFLIYFQGNSAPDKSGLPSDRFSAERTGGSVSTLTIQRTQQEDSAVYLCASSLVTGTHGYTFGSGTRLTVV.

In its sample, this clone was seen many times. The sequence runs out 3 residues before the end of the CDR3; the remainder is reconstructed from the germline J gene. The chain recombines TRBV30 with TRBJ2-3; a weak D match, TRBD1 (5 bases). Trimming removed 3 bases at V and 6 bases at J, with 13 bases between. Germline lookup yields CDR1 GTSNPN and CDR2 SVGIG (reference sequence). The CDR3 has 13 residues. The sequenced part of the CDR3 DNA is TGTGCCTGGAGCGCGGCAAGGGGTGATACG. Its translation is CAWSAARGDT. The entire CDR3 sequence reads CAWSAARGDTQYF.

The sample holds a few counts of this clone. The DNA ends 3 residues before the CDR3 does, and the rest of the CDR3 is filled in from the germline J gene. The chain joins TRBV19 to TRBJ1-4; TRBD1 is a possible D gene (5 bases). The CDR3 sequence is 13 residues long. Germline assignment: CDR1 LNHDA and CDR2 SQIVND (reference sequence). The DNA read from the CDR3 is TGTGCCAGTAGTAGGCAGGGATTTTCACCA. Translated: CASSRQGFSP. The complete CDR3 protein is CASSRQGFSPLFF.

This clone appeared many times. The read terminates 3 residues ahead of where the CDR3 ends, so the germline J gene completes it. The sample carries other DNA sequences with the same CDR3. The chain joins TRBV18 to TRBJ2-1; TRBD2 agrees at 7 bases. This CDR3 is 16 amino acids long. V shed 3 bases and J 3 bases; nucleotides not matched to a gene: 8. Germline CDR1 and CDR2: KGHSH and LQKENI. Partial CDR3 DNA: TGTGCCAGCTCACCCCCCGCCGGGGGGATCTACAATGAG. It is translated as CASSPPAGGIYNE. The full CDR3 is CASSPPAGGIYNEQFF. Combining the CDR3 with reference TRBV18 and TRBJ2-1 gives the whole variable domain NAGVMQNPRHLVRRRGQEARLRCSPMKGHSHVYWYRQLPEEGLKFMVYLQKENIIDESGMPKERFSAEFPKEGPSILRIQQVVRGDSAAYFCASSPPAGGIYNEQFFGPGTRLTVL.

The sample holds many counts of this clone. The CDR3 sequence is CAWSVAGGFNTEAFF. Partial CDR3 DNA: TGTGCCTGGAGTGTTGCCGGGGGGTTCAACACTGAA. The chain combines TRBV30 with TRBJ1-1; the D gene is possibly TRBD1 (5 bases). The read ends 3 residues early relative to the CDR3; the germline J gene fills the gap. The germline V and J ends were trimmed by 0 bases and 2 bases, with 13 bases remaining between them. The germline CDR1 and CDR2 sequences are GTSNPN and SVGIG (reference sequence). This CDR3 has 15 residues. Full variable domain (missing parts from reference TRBV30 and TRBJ1-1): SQTIHQWPATLVQPVGSPLSLECTVEGTSNPNLYWYRQAAGRGLQLLFYSVGIGQISSEVPQNLSASRPQDRQFILSSKKLLLSDSGFYLCAWSVAGGFNTEAFFGQGTRLTVV.

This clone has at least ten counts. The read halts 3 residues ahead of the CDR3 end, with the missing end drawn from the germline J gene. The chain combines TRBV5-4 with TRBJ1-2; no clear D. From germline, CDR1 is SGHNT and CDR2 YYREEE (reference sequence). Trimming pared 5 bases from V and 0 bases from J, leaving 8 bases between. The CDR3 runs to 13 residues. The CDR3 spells CASRQSSNYGYTF. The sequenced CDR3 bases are TGTGCCAGCAGACAGTCTTCTAACTATGGC.

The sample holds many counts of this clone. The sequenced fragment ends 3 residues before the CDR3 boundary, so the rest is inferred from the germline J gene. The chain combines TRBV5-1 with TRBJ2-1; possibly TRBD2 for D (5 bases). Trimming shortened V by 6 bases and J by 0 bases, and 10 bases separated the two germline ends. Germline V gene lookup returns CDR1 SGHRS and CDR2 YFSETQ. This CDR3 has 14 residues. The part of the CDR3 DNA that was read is TGCGCCAGCAACCAAGCGGACTCCTACAATGAG. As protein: CASNQADSYNE. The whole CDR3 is CASNQADSYNEQFF.

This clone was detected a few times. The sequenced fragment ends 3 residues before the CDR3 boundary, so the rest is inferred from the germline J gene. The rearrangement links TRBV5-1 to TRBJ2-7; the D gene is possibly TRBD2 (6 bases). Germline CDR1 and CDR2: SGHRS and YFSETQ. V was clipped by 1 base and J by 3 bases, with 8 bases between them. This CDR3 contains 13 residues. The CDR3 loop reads CASSLMGGYEQYF. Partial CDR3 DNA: TGCGCCAGCAGCTTGATGGGGGGCTACGAG.

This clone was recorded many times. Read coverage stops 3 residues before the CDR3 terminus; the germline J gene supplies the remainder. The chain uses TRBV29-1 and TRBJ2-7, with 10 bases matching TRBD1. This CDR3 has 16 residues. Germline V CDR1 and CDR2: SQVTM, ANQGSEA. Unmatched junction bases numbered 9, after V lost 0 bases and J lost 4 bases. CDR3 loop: CSVEDPPGTGDYEQYF. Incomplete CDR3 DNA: TGCAGCGTTGAAGATCCCCCCGGGACAGGGGATTACGAG.

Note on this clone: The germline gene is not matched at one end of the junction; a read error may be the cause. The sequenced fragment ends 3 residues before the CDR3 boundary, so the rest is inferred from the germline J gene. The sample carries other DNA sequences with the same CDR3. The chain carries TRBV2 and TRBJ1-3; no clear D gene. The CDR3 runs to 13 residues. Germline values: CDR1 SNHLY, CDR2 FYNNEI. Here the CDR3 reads CASRGGEGNTIYF. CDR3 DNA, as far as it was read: TGTGCCAGCCGGGGAGGTGAAGGAAACACA. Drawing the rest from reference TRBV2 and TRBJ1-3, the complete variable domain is EPEVTQTPSHQVTQMGQEVILRCVPISNHLYFYWYRQILGQKVEFLVSFYNNEISEKSEIFDDQFSVERPDGSNFTLKIRSTKLEDSAMYFCASRGGEGNTIYFGEGSWLTVV.

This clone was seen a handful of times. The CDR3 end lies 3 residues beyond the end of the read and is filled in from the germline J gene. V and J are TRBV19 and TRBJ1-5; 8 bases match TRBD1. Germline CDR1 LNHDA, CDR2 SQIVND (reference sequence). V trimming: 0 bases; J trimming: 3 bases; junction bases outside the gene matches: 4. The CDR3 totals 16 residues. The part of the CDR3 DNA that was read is TGTGCCAGTAGTATAGACCCGGGACAGGACAATCAGCCC. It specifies CASSIDPGQDNQP. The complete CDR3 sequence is CASSIDPGQDNQPQHF.

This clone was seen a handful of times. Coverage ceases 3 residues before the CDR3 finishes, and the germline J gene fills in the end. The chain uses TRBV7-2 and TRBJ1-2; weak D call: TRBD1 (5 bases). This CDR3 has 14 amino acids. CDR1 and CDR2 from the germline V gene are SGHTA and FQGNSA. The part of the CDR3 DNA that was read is TGTGCCAGCAACACGGGACCGCGGGACTACGAA. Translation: CASNTGPRDYE. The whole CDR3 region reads CASNTGPRDYEYTF.

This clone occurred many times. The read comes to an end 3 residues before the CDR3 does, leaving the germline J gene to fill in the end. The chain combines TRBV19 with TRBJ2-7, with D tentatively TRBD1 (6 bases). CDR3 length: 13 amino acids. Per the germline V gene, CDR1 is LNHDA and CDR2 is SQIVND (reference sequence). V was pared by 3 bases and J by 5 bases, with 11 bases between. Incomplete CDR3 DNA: TGTGCCAGTAGTATCCTTACAGGGAACGAG. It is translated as CASSILTGNE. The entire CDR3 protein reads CASSILTGNEQYF.

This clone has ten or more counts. The CDR3 DNA, read in part, is TGTGCCACCCGGAGGACAGGGGCGACCTACGAG. Its protein product is CATRRTGATYE. The CDR3 reads in full as CATRRTGATYEQYF. This chain joins TRBV6-2 or TRBV6-3 and TRBJ2-7; 9 bases map to TRBD1. The read ends 3 residues shy of where the CDR3 ends; the end is completed using the germline J gene. The CDR3 is 14 residues long. The V gene end was trimmed by 10 bases and the J gene end by 2 bases; junction bases not matched to a gene: 9. The V gene's germline CDR1 is MNHEY and CDR2 SVGEGT.

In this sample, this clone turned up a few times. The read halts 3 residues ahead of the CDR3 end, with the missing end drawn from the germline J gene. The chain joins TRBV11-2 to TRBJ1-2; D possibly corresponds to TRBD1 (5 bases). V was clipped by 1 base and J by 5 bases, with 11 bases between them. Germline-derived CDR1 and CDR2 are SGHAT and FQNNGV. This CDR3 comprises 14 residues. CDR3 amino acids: CASSLGQGGYGYTF. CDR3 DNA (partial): TGTGCCAGCAGCTTAGGCCAGGGAGGATATGGC. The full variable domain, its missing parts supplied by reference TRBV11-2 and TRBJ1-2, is EAGVAQSPRYKIIEKRQSVAFWCNPISGHATLYWYQQILGQGPKLLIQFQNNGVVDDSQLPKDRFSAERLKGVDSTLKIQPAKLEDSAVYLCASSLGQGGYGYTFGSGTRLTVV.

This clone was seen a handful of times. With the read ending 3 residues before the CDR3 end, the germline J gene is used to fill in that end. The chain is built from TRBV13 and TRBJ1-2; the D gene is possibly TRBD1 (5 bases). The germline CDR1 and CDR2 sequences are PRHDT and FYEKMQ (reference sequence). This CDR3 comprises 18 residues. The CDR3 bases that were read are TGTGCCAGCAGCTTAGGACAGGCCCCATCAGTAGCCAAAAACATC. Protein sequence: CASSLGQAPSVAKNI. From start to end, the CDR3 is CASSLGQAPSVAKNIYTF.

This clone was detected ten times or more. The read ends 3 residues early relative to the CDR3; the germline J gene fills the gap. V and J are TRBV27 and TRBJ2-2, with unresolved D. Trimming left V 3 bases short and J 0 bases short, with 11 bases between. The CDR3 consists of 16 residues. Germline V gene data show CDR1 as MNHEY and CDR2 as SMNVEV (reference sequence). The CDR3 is CASSLQSMPNTGELFF. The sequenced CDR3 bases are TGTGCCAGCAGTTTGCAGTCCATGCCGAACACCGGGGAG.